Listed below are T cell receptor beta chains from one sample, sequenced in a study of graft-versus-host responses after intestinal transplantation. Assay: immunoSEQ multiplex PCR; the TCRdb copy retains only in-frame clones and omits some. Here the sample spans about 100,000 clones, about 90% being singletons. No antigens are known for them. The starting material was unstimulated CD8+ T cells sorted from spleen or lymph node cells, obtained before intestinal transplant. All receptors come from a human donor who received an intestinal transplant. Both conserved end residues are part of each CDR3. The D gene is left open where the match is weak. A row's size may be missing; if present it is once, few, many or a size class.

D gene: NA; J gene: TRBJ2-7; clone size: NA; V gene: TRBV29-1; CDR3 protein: CSVEVIGREHEQYF; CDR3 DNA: TGCAGCGTTGAAGTGATAGGAAGGGAGCACGAGCAGTACTTC
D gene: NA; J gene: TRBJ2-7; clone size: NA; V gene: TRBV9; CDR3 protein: CASSVAPNRSSYEQYF; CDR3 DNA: TGTGCCAGCAGCGTAGCCCCCAATAGGAGCTCCTACGAGCAGTACTTC
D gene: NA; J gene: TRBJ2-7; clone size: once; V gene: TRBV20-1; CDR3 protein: CSARYYYEQYF; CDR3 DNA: TGCAGTGCCAGGTATTACTACGAGCAGTACTTC
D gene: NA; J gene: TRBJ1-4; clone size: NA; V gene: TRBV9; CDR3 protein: CASSSPQGEKLFF; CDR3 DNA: TGTGCCAGCAGCTCCCCACAGGGTGAAAAACTGTTTTTT
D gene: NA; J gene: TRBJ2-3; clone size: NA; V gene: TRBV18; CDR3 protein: CASSPGPLVRWGDTQYF; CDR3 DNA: TGTGCCAGCTCACCAGGGCCGCTAGTTAGATGGGGAGATACGCAGTATTTT
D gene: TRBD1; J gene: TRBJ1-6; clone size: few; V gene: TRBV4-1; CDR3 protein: CASSLSWTGGNSPLHF; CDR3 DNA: TGCGCCAGCAGCCTATCATGGACAGGAGGGAATTCACCCCTCCACTTT
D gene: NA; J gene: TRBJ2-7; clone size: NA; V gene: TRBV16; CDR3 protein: CASSQSGSSYEQYF; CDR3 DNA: TGTGCCAGCAGCCAATCAGGGAGCTCCTACGAGCAGTACTTC
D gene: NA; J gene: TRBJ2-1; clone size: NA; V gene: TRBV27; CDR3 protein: CASMWHGGGYNEQFF; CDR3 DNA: TGTGCCAGCATGTGGCACGGAGGGGGTTACAATGAGCAGTTCTTC
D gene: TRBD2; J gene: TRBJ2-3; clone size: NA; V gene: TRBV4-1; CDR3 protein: CASSPLAGGTDTQYF; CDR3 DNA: TGCGCCAGCAGTCCACTAGCGGGGGGTACAGATACGCAGTATTTT
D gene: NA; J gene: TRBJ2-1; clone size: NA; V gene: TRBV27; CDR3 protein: CASSGYPNLYNEQFF; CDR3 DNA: TGTGCCAGCAGTGGGTACCCCAATCTGTACAATGAGCAGTTCTTC
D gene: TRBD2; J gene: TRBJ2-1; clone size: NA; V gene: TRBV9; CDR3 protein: CASSPSGGRGVNEQFF; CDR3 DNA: TGTGCCAGCAGCCCCAGTGGCGGGAGGGGGGTCAATGAGCAGTTCTTC
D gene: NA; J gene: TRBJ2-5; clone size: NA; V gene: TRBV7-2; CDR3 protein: CASNPTGETQYF; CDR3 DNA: TGTGCCAGCAACCCGACCGGGGAGACCCAGTACTTC
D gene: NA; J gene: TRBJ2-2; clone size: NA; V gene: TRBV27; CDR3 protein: CASSFTTGELFF; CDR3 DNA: TGTGCCAGCAGTTTCACAACCGGGGAGCTGTTTTTT
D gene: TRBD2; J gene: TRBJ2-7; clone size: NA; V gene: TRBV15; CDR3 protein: CATSRGRTSGNWGKVGEQYF; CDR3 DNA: TGTGCCACCAGCAGAGGGAGGACTAGCGGGAATTGGGGGAAGGTAGGCGAGCAGTACTTC
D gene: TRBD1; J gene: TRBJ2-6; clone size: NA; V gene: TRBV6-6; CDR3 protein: CASSFQGAGANVLTF; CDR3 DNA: TGTGCCAGCAGTTTTCAGGGGGCTGGGGCCAACGTCCTGACTTTC
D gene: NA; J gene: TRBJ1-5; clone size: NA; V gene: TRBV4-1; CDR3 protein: CASSPTDRLKNQPQHF; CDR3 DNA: TGCGCCAGCAGCCCTACTGACAGGTTAAAAAATCAGCCCCAGCATTTT
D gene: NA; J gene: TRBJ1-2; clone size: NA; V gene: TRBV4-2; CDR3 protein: CASSPRGGRLNYYGYTF; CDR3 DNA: TGTGCCAGCAGCCCCCGGGGAGGGCGGTTGAACTACTATGGCTACACCTTC
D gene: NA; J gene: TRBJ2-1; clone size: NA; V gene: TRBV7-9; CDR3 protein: CASSLINEQFF; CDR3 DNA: TGTGCCAGCAGCTTAATCAATGAGCAGTTCTTC
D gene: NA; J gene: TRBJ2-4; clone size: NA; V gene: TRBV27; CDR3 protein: CASSLSGERAKNIQYF; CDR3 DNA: TGTGCCAGCAGTTTGTCAGGGGAGCGGGCCAAAAACATTCAGTACTTC
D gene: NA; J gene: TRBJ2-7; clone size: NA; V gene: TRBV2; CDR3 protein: CASSEGGEQYF; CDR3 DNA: TGTGCCAGCAGTGAGGGAGGCGAGCAGTACTTC
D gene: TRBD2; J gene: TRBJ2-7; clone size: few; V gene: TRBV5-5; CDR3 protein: CASSWTSAYEQYF; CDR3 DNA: TGTGCCAGCAGCTGGACTAGCGCCTACGAGCAGTACTTC
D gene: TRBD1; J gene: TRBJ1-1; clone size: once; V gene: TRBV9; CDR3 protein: CASSQSGDRFGTEAFF; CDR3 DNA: TGTGCCAGCAGCCAGAGTGGGGACAGGTTTGGCACTGAAGCTTTCTTT
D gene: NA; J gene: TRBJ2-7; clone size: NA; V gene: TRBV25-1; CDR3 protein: CASSEGSGEQYF; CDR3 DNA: TGTGCCAGCAGTGAGGGGTCAGGAGAGCAGTACTTC
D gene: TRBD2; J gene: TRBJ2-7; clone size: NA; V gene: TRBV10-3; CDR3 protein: CAISAPEAGGDYEQYF; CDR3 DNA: TGTGCCATCAGTGCTCCAGAAGCGGGAGGAGACTACGAGCAGTACTTC
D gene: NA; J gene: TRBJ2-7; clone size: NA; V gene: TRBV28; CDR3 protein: CASRQGNEQYF; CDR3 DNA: TGTGCCAGCAGACAGGGTAACGAGCAGTACTTC
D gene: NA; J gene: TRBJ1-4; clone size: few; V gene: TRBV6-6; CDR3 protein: CASTQTTGVNEKLFF; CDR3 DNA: TGTGCCAGCACCCAAACGACAGGAGTGAATGAAAAACTGTTTTTT
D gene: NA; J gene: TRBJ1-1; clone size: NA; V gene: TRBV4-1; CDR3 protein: CASSHPGGGGTEAFF; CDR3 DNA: TGCGCCAGCAGCCACCCCGGGGGGGGAGGCACTGAAGCTTTCTTT
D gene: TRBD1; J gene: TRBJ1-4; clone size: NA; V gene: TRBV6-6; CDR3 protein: CASSYSGGQGKLFF; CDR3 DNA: TGTGCCAGCAGTTACTCGGGGGGACAGGGAAAACTGTTTTTT
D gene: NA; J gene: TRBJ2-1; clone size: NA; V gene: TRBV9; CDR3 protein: CASSVDGYNEQFF; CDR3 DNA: TGTGCCAGCAGCGTAGATGGTTACAATGAGCAGTTCTTC
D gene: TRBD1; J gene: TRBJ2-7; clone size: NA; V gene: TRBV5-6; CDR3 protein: CASSRVPYRGGYEQYF; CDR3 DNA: TGTGCCAGCAGCCGGGTCCCCTACAGGGGCGGGTACGAGCAGTACTTC
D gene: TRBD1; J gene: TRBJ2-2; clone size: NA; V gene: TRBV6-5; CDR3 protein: CASSSGQGIGELFF; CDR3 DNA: TGTGCCAGCAGTTCCGGACAGGGGATCGGGGAGCTGTTTTTT
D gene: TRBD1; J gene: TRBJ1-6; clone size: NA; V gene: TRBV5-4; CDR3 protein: CASSFEGQGSSPLHF; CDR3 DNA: TGTGCCAGCAGCTTCGAAGGACAGGGGTCTTCACCCCTCCACTTT
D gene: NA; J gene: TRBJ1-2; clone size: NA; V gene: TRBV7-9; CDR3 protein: CASSLRDYGYTF; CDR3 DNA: TGTGCCAGCAGCTTACGGGACTATGGCTACACCTTC
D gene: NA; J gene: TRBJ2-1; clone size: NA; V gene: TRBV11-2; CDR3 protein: CASSLDLGGEQFF; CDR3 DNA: TGTGCCAGCAGCTTAGATTTGGGGGGCGAGCAGTTCTTC
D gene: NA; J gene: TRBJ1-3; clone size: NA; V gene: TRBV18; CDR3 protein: CASSRGVGIDGNTIYF; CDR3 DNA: TGTGCCAGCTCACGAGGCGTGGGGATCGATGGAAACACCATATATTTT
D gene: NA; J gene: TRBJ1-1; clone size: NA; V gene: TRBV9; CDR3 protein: CASSVDSGTEAFF; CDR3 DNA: TGTGCCAGCAGCGTAGATTCTGGGACTGAAGCTTTCTTT
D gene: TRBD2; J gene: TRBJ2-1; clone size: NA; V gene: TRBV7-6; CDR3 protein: CASSLGGGRAPYNEQFF; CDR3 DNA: TGTGCCAGCAGCTTAGGTGGGGGGAGGGCCCCCTACAATGAGCAGTTCTTC
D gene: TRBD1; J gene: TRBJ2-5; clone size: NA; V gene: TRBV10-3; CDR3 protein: CAISESTGEETQYF; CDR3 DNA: TGTGCCATCAGTGAGTCGACAGGGGAAGAGACCCAGTACTTC
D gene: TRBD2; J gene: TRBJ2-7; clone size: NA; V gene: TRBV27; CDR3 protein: CASSPGGGTYEQYF; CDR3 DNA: TGTGCCAGCAGCCCGGGCGGGGGAACCTACGAGCAGTACTTC
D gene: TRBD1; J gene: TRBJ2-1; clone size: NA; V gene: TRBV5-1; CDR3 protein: CASSLEGQRYNEQFF; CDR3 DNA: TGCGCCAGCAGCTTAGAGGGACAGAGGTACAATGAGCAGTTCTTC
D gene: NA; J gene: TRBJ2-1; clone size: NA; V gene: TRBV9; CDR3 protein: CASSSTPNWGGPYNEQFF; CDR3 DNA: TGTGCCAGCAGCTCTACCCCCAATTGGGGGGGGCCCTACAATGAGCAGTTCTTC
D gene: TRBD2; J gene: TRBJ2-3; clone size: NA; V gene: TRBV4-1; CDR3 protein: CASSPKRGGTDTQYF; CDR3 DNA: TGCGCCAGCAGCCCGAAGCGGGGGGGGACAGATACGCAGTATTTT